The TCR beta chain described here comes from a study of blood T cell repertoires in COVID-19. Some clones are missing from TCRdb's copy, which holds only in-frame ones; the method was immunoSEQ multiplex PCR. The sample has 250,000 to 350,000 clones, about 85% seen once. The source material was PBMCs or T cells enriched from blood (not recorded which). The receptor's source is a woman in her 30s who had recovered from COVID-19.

For the CDR3, the DNA is TGTGCCAGCAGCCTGGGCGGGGTAGGGGATACGCAGTATTTT. Protein product: CASSLGGVGDTQYF. V and J are TRBV11-2 and TRBJ2-3; D possibly corresponds to TRBD2 (6 bases). The CDR3 has 14 amino acids. The germline V and J ends were trimmed by 5 bases and 6 bases, with 15 bases remaining between them. Per germline, CDR1 SGHAT and CDR2 FQNNGV. The whole variable domain, remainder taken from reference TRBV11-2 and TRBJ2-3, is EAGVAQSPRYKIIEKRQSVAFWCNPISGHATLYWYQQILGQGPKLLIQFQNNGVVDDSQLPKDRFSAERLKGVDSTLKIQPAKLEDSAVYLCASSLGGVGDTQYFGPGTRLTVL.